The 17 T cell receptor beta chains below all came from one sample that was sequenced in a study of control samples from healthy donors and cancer patients. Clones were read by immunoSEQ multiplex PCR, and TCRdb kept only the in-frame ones, dropping some. The sample includes some 95,000 clones, just under 95% of them seen just once. Sequenced sample: blood. These receptors were obtained from a human donor in good health. The donor label of this sample is uncertain.

This clone has just a few counts. The chain couples TRBV6-1 to TRBJ1-4, with 9 positions matching TRBD1. The length of the CDR3 is 16 residues. Germline V lookup: CDR1 MNHNS, CDR2 SASEGT. Trimming at V came to 3 bases and at J to 6 bases, leaving 8 bases not matched to a gene. The CDR3 region is CASSDHLGQGYEKLFF. The CDR3 region has the DNA TGTGCCAGCAGTGACCACCTTGGACAGGGGTATGAAAAACTGTTTTTT.

Concerning this clone itself: In the same sample, other DNA sequences code for this CDR3. The V and J genes are TRBV5-1 and TRBJ1-2; D gene unclear. Germline loops: CDR1 SGHRS, CDR2 YFSETQ. The CDR3 runs 13 residues. Trimming removed 0 bases at V and 2 bases at J, with 5 bases between. The CDR3 sequence is CASSLDGNYGYTF. The CDR3 coding sequence is TGCGCCAGCAGCTTGGACGGAAACTATGGCTACACCTTC.

The chain is built from TRBV15 and TRBJ2-5; D unresolved. The CDR3 is made up of 11 amino acids. The germline V and J ends were trimmed by 8 bases and 1 base, with 5 bases remaining between them. CDR1 and CDR2 (germline): LNHNV, YYDKDF (reference sequence). The CDR3 is CATAFQETQYF. In nucleotides, the CDR3 is TGTGCCACCGCGTTCCAAGAGACCCAGTACTTC.

As regards this clone: Other DNA variants within this sample encode the same CDR3. The V gene is TRBV6-5, the J gene TRBJ1-5; 9 nucleotides match TRBD1. This CDR3 region has 15 residues. The V gene's germline CDR1 is MNHEY and CDR2 SVGAGI. Unmatched junction bases numbered 7, after V lost 9 bases and J lost 1 base. The CDR3 protein is CASRGTGNSNQPQHF. CDR3 coding DNA: TGTGCCAGTCGGGGGACAGGGAACAGCAATCAGCCCCAGCATTTT.

The V gene is TRBV6-6, the J gene TRBJ1-2; tentatively, D is TRBD1 (6 bases). The V gene's germline CDR1 is MNHNY and CDR2 SVGAGI (reference sequence). This CDR3 is built from 17 residues. Trimming pared 5 bases from V and 3 bases from J, leaving 22 bases between. The CDR3 spells CASSLNPRGAPDYGYTF. The DNA for the CDR3 is TGTGCCAGCAGTCTCAACCCCCGGGGGGCGCCGGACTATGGCTACACCTTC.

This CDR3 reads CASSEGGLTDTQYF. CDR3 sequence (DNA): TGTGCCAGCAGTGAAGGTGGGTTGACAGATACGCAGTATTTT. The J gene is TRBJ2-3, the V gene TRBV25-1; D is uncertain. Germline V lookup: CDR1 MGHDK, CDR2 SYGVNS. V was trimmed by 2 bases and J by 3 bases, leaving 9 bases between them. The CDR3 length is 14 residues.

This clone was found a few times. The V gene is TRBV24-1, the J gene TRBJ2-6; D gene uncertain. Germline V gives CDR1 KGHDR, CDR2 SFDVKD. CDR3 length equals 14 residues. V lost 4 bases and J 0 bases, leaving 3 bases between the germline ends. The CDR3, as DNA: TGTGCCACCAGTGACTCCTCTGGGGCCAACGTCCTGACTTTC. This translates into CATSDSSGANVLTF.

The rearrangement joins TRBV11-2 to TRBJ2-3, with D perhaps TRBD1 (5 bases). The length of the CDR3 is 15 residues. Trimming took 2 bases from V and 4 from J, leaving 13 bases between them. CDR1 is SGHAT and CDR2 is FQNNGV in the germline V gene. The chain's CDR3 is CASSLTAGFPDTQYF. As DNA, the CDR3 is TGTGCCAGCAGCTTAACAGCAGGGTTCCCAGATACGCAGTATTTT.

The V gene is TRBV11-2, the J gene TRBJ2-5, with no clear D. Germline CDR1 reads SGHAT; CDR2 reads FQNNGV. Trimming cost V 1 base and J 5 bases, with 5 bases left between them. The CDR3 length is 12 residues. The CDR3 loop reads CASSLVEETQYF. The CDR3, as DNA: TGTGCCAGCAGCTTAGTAGAGGAGACCCAGTACTTC.

This chain uses TRBV6-6 with TRBJ1-2, with a possible D match to TRBD1 (6 bases). Trimming took 7 bases from V and 8 from J, leaving 14 bases between them. The germline CDR1 and CDR2 sequences are MNHNY and SVGAGI (reference sequence). The CDR3 is 12 amino acids. The CDR3 loop reads CASNPGARGYTF. The DNA for the CDR3 is TGTGCCAGCAATCCGGGGGCCAGAGGCTACACCTTC.

This chain uses TRBV5-6 with TRBJ2-1, with 8 bases lining up with TRBD2. This CDR3 is 17 amino acids long. The germline gives CDR1 SGHDT, CDR2 YYEEEE. J was trimmed by 2 bases and V by 0 bases; bases with no gene match: 7. Here the CDR3 DNA reads TGTGCCAGCAGCTTGGAGCTTGGCGGGGGGACCTACAATGAGCAGTTCTTC. As protein: CASSLELGGGTYNEQFF.

Only a few counts were recorded for this clone. The CDR3 here is CASKETGDQPQHF. The CDR3 coding sequence is TGTGCCAGCAAAGAAACAGGTGATCAGCCCCAGCATTTT. The chain joins TRBV6-5 to TRBJ1-5; D is perhaps TRBD1 (5 bases). This CDR3 region has 13 residues. V lost 7 bases and J lost 5, with 12 bases in between. Germline loops: CDR1 MNHEY, CDR2 SVGAGI.

The CDR3 loop reads CASSYGPGQTTTDTQYF. CDR3 coding DNA: TGTGCCAGCAGTTACGGACCGGGACAGACAACAACAGATACGCAGTATTTT. The chain recombines TRBV2 with TRBJ2-3; TRBD1 matches 7 bases. V trimming: 5 bases; J trimming: 3 bases; junction bases outside the gene matches: 14. Per germline, CDR1 SNHLY and CDR2 FYNNEI. This CDR3 region has 17 residues.

The genes are TRBV5-3 and TRBJ1-2, with unresolved D. TRBV5-3 is an ORF, with its function uncertain. Trimming pared 8 bases from V and 3 bases from J, leaving 20 bases between. The CDR3 is 15 residues long. The CDR3 sequence is CASYPRTRIYYGYTF. CDR3 coding DNA: TGTGCCAGCTACCCGCGGACCAGAATATACTATGGCTACACCTTC.

This clone occurred a few times. The chain recombines TRBV2 with TRBJ2-7; D is unclear. Germline CDR1 is SNHLY and CDR2 is FYNNEI. V lost 4 bases and J 5 bases, leaving 9 bases between the germline ends. The CDR3 has 12 residues. The CDR3 loop is CASSASRHEQYF. CDR3 coding DNA: TGTGCCAGCAGTGCCAGCCGCCACGAGCAGTACTTC.

The chain is built from TRBV27 and TRBJ2-7; TRBD2 aligns across 12 bases. V trimming: 5 bases; J trimming: 3 bases; junction bases outside the gene matches: 5. The CDR3 totals 15 residues. Per the germline V gene, CDR1 is MNHEY and CDR2 is SMNVEV (reference sequence). In nucleotides, the CDR3 is TGTGCCAGCAGTCCAGAGACTAGCGGGGGCTACGAGCAGTACTTC. Protein: CASSPETSGGYEQYF.

The chain joins TRBV4-3 to TRBJ2-3, with 9 bases identical to TRBD2. This CDR3 has 20 residues. Unmatched junction bases numbered 15, after V lost 2 bases and J lost 0 bases. Looked up from germline, CDR1 is LGHNA and CDR2 is YSLEER. DNA of the CDR3: TGCGCCAGCAGCCAAAAGAAGGCGGGGGGGCTCGCCAAGAGCACAGATACGCAGTATTTT. Translating gives CASSQKKAGGLAKSTDTQYF.